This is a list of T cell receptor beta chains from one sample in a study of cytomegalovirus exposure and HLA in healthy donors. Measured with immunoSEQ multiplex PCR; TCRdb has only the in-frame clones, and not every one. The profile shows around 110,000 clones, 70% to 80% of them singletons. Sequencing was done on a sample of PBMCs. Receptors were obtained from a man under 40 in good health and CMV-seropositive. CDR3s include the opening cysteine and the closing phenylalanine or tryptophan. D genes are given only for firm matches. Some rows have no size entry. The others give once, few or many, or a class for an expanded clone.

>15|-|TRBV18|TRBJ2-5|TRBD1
TGTGCCAGCCGAGACCTTGGACAGGGCGGTGAGACCCAGTACTTC
CASRDLGQGGETQYF
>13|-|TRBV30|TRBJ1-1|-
TGTGCCTGGATCCCCGCCACGGGGACTGAAGCTTTCTTT
CAWIPATGTEAFF
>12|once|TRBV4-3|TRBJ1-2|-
TGCGCCAGCAGGGGAGCTAACTATGGCTACACCTTC
CASRGANYGYTF
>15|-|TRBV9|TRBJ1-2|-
TGTGCCAGCAGCGAGTTCGCCGGGACTAACTATGGCTACACCTTC
CASSEFAGTNYGYTF
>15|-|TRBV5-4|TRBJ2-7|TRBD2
TGTGCCAGCAGCGCCGATGGGACTAGCGGGAGGGAGCAGTACTTC
CASSADGTSGREQYF
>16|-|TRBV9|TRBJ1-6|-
TGTGCCAGCAGCACCCCGACAGAGTATGATAATTCACCCCTCCACTTT
CASSTPTEYDNSPLHF
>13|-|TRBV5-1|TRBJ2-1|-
TGCGCCAGCCTGCTAGCGATATACAATGAGCAGTTCTTC
CASLLAIYNEQFF
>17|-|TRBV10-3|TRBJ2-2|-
TGTGCCATCAGCCGCAGGGAGGGGGGGCTTAACACCGGGGAGCTGTTTTTT
CAISRREGGLNTGELFF
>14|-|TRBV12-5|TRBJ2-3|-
TGTGCTAGTGGTCAAATAGCCGGCCCAGATACGCAGTATTTT
CASGQIAGPDTQYF
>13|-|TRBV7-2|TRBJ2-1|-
TGTGCCAGCAGCTCGGACAGCGACAATGAGCAGTTCTTC
CASSSDSDNEQFF
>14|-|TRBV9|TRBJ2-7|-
TGTGCCAGCAGCGTAGCTTGGGAGGCCTACGAGCAGTACTTC
CASSVAWEAYEQYF
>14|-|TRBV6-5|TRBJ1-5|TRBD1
TGTGCCAGCAGGGACCGGGACAGCGATCAGCCCCAGCATTTT
CASRDRDSDQPQHF
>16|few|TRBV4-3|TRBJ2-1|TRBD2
TGCGCCAGCAGCCAGTACAGCGGGGGGGACTACAATGAGCAGTTCTTC
CASSQYSGGDYNEQFF
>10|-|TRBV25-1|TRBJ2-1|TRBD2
TGTGCCACCTGGACTAGCGCGTTGTTCTTC
CATWTSALFF
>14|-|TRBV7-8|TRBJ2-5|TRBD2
TGTGCCAGCAGCACACTAGCGGATCAAGAGACCCAGTACTTC
CASSTLADQETQYF
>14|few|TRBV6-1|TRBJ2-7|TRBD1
TGTGCCAGCAGTGTCGGGACAGTTGCATACGAGCAGTACTTC
CASSVGTVAYEQYF
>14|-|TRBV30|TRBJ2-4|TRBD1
TGTGCCTGGAGTACAGGGGGCGATCCAAACAGTCAGTACTTC
CAWSTGGDPNSQYF
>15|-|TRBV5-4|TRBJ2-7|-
TGTGCCAGCAGCTTTCTACAGTCGTCGGATTACGAGCAGTACTTC
CASSFLQSSDYEQYF
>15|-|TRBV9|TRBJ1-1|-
TGTGCCAGCAGCGTAGCTCCACAGTTGGGCACTGAAGCTTTCTTT
CASSVAPQLGTEAFF
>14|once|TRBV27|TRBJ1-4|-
TGTGCCAGCAGTTTATCCAGGGTTGGAGAAAAACTGTTTTTT
CASSLSRVGEKLFF
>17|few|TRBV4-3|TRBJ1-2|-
TGCGCCAGCAGCCAGGCTACCGGGACACCGGATGGGTATGGCTACACCTTC
CASSQATGTPDGYGYTF
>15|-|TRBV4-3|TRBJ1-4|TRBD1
TGCGCCAGCAGCCAAGGGACAGGGGATAATGAAAAACTGTTTTTT
CASSQGTGDNEKLFF
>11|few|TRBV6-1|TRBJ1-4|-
TGTGCCAGCACCGGAGGGTTTAAACTGTTTTTT
CASTGGFKLFF
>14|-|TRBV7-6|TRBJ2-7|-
TGTGCCAGCAGCCCGACTAGGAGCTCCTACGAGCAGTACTTC
CASSPTRSSYEQYF
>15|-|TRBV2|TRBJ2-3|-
TGTGCCAGCAACACCTTCGGGGTAGGCACAGATACGCAGTATTTT
CASNTFGVGTDTQYF
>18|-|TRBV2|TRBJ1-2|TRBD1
TGTGCCAGCAGTGATGGGGGGACAGGGCGAGGACATAACTATGGCTACACCTTC
CASSDGGTGRGHNYGYTF
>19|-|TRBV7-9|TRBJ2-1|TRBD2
TGTGCCAGCAGCGGAGCGGGAGGGGTCTCCTATAGCTCCTACAATGAGCAGTTCTTC
CASSGAGGVSYSSYNEQFF
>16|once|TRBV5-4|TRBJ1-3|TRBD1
TGTGCCAGCAGCAGAGAGACAGGGCTCTCTGGAAACACCATATATTTT
CASSRETGLSGNTIYF
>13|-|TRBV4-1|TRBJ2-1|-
TGCGCCAGCAGCCTAGGGACTCCCAATGAGCAGTTCTTC
CASSLGTPNEQFF
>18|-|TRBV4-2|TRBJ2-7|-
TGTGCCAGCAGCCAAGAATGGGTCGGGGGACCGAGCTCCTACGAGCAGTACTTC
CASSQEWVGGPSSYEQYF
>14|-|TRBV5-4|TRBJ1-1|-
TGTGCCAGCAGCTTGGTCTACGACGGGACTGAAGCTTTCTTT
CASSLVYDGTEAFF
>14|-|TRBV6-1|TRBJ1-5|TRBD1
TGTGCCAGCAGGACAGGGGCACCGGATCAGCCCCAGCATTTT
CASRTGAPDQPQHF
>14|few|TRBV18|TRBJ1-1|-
TGTGCCAGCTCACAGACAACGCTCAACACTGAAGCTTTCTTT
CASSQTTLNTEAFF
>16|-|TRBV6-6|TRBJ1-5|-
TGTGCCAGCAGTTACTCGAGTTCCGGGGGTACGCAGCCCCAGCATTTT
CASSYSSSGGTQPQHF
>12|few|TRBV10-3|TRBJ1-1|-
TGTGCCATCAGTGACAGGGGTGCTGAAGCTTTCTTT
CAISDRGAEAFF
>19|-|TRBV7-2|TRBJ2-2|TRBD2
TGTGCCAGCAGCAACAAAGGGGCGGGACTAGCGGTAATCACCGGGGAGCTGTTTTTT
CASSNKGAGLAVITGELFF
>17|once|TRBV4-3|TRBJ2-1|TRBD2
TGCGCCAGCAGCCGGTATACCGGGACTAGCGAGTACAATGAGCAGTTCTTC
CASSRYTGTSEYNEQFF
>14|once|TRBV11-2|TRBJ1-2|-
TGTGCCAGCAGCTTAGACGAGGAGGTCTATGGCTACACCTTC
CASSLDEEVYGYTF
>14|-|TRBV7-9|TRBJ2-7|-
TGTGCCAGCAGTCACAGACTAGAACCCTACGAGCAGTACTTC
CASSHRLEPYEQYF
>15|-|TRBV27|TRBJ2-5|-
TGTGCCAGCAGTCTGTCCGTGGGGGCCCCAGAGACCCAGTACTTC
CASSLSVGAPETQYF
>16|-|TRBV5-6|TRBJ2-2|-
TGTGCCAGCAGCCGAACAGGGGGAGGGGGTGGCGGGGAGCTGTTTTTT
CASSRTGGGGGGELFF
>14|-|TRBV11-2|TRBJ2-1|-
TGTGCCAGCAGCTTAGATGCAGGGGCTGGCGAGCAGTTCTTC
CASSLDAGAGEQFF
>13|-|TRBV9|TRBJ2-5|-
TGTGCCAGCAGCGTAGACAGGGCGGAGACCCAGTACTTC
CASSVDRAETQYF
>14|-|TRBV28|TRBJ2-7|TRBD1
TGTGCCAGCAGTTCGACAGGGCGAGGAGACGAGCAGTACTTC
CASSSTGRGDEQYF
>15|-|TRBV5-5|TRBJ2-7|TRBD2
TGTGCCAGCAGCTGGCCTAGCGGGATGGCCTACGAGCAGTACTTC
CASSWPSGMAYEQYF
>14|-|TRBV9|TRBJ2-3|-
TGTGCCAGCAGCGTTGGGGGGTGGACAGATACGCAGTATTTT
CASSVGGWTDTQYF
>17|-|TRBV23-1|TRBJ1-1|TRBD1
TGCGCCAGCAGTCAGATGGACAGGGGGCGAGACGACACTGAAGCTTTCTTT
CASSQMDRGRDDTEAFF
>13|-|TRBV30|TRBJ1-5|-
TGTGCCTGGAGTGACTCCTCCCATCAGCCCCAGCATTTT
CAWSDSSHQPQHF
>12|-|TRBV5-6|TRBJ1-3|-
TGTGCCAGCAGCCCAGGAGGAAACACCATATATTTT
CASSPGGNTIYF
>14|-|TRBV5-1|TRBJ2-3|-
TGCGCCAGCAGCTTGGAGACTCGCACAGATACGCAGTATTTT
CASSLETRTDTQYF
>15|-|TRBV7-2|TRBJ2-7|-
TGTGCCAGCAGCCCGGGTTCGGGAATGGACTACGAGCAGTACTTC
CASSPGSGMDYEQYF